This T cell receptor (beta chain) was captured in a study of blood T cells in healthy people across ages. This clonotype was seen a few times. With 0 bases clipped from V and 4 bases from J, the junction kept 5 bases outside the gene matches. The CDR3 has 15 amino acids. Germline-derived CDR1 and CDR2 are LGHNA and YSLEER. With a J-beta primer mix and a sample-barcoded 5' primer, a second PCR ran about 7 to 12 cycles. TCRdb reprocessed the 5' RACE reads via MiXCR and lists one record per CDR3 protein. The profile shows around 500,000 distinct CDR3 sequences, more than 45% of them singletons. The material sequenced was blood. This TCR was recovered from an elderly man in good health. The chain links TRBV4-3 to TRBJ1-1; 7 bases align to TRBD1. The DNA for the CDR3 is TGCGCCAGCAGCCAAGATTTGGGGACAGCCACTGAAGCTTTCTTT. As protein: CASSQDLGTATEAFF.